The text below deals with one T cell receptor beta chain. It has no known antigen specificity. Base-call qualities are not available, and no considerably larger clone is one nucleotide away. This entry is derived from a study of identical twins (dated by TCRdb to 2016 to 2017). About the investigation overall: TCR alpha and beta repertoires from monozygotic twins, unrelated adults of various ages and cord blood were deep-sequenced to test whether fetal clonotypes persist. Replicate twin experiments were performed at different times using different library preparation protocols to rule out contamination.

V and J are truncated by 6 bases and 1 base respectively, leaving an intervening sequence of 15 bases. The germline V gene gives CDR1 as SQVTM and CDR2 as ANQGSEA. The CDR3, from cysteine to phenylalanine, totals 14 residues. Just the 42-base CDR3 DNA is kept, in frame starting at base 1. Every donor was a healthy Caucasian. Miltenyi CD45RO+ enrichment and human naive T-cell isolation kits were used to isolate memory (CD45RO+) and naive T cells from PBMC. Results the study describes overall, beyond this receptor: Fewer insertions were carried by abundant cord blood beta clonotypes; a weaker similar trend was observed in young adult naive repertoires, while no such trend was observed in memory repertoires. Out-of-frame TCR alpha sharing in monozygotic twins was systematically underestimated by recombination models, whereas sharing between unrelated individuals was in agreement with the recombination models. Invariant T cells such as MAIT and iNKT could partly confound zero-insertion analyses, though diverse VJ usage argued against this for most clonotypes. Compared with coincidental sharing between unrelated individuals, out-of-frame TCR alpha sequences shared between twins had an excess of sequences with low generation probability. Because the same donors could not be followed over many years, the conclusions relied on cross-sectional statistical analysis. Excess twin sharing in beta out-of-frame sequences was weaker because fewer shared sequences lowered the signal-to-noise ratio.

To prepare the library, 5' RACE was applied. Sequenced using an Illumina HiSeq 2000. A universal primer binding site was introduced by template switching, and a unique molecular identifier was present in the final cDNA, enabling accurate counting of TCR cDNA molecules. Specific primers in the conserved constant-segment region were used to synthesize first-strand cDNA for TCR alpha and beta chains. Each cDNA library was double barcoded, with a SMART-Mk sample barcode plus Illumina barcodes, to control for contamination. TruSeq adapter sequences, together with Illumina sample barcodes, were added in two successive PCR steps. Sequencing of the TCR alpha and beta cDNA libraries was done on the Illumina HiSeq platform using custom primers. The authors' analysis ran thus. MiGEC was used to process raw reads and extract unique molecular identifiers, and MiXCR was used to find CDR3 positions. Recombination models were inferred per individual with the repgenHMM and IGoR tools using an EM algorithm. The tcR package in R was used for shared clonotype analysis, with sharing normalized by the product of cloneset sizes. To study raw recombination free of thymic and clonal selection effects, out-of-frame nonproductive sequences were analyzed. TCRdb handled the public reads itself, with Q25 trimming in fastp and clone calling in MiXCR, and kept productive beta chains. Rows are combined by CDR3 protein, so each entry shows the most common genes and DNA. These V and J calls rely on TCRdb rather than the paper's analysis. Within this sample are 200,000 to 250,000 distinct CDR3 sequences, with about 10% of them counted one time only. 8% to 10% of the sample goes to the ten largest clones.

The origin of this receptor is a man aged 50 or older in good health. Recombination joined TRBV29-1 with TRBJ1-1; the D segment cannot be called with confidence. What was sequenced was memory T cells sorted from blood. The cell subset or site label of this sample denotes: CD45RO+ enriched T cells. The DNA sequence reads TGCAGCGTACAACTCGACACCACGAACACTGAAGCTTTCTTT. The translation is CSVQLDTTNTEAFF.